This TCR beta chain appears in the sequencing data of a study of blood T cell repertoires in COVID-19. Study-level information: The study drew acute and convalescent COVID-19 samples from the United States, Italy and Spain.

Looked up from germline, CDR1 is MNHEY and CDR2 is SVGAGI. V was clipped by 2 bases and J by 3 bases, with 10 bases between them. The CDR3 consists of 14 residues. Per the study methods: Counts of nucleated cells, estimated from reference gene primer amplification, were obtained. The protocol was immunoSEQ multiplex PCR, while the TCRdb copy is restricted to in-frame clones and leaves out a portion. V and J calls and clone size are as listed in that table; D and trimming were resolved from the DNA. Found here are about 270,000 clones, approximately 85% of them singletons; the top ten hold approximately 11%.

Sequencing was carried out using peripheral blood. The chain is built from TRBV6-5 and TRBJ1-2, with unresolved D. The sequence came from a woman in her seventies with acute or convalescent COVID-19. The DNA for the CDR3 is TGTGCCAGCAGTTACCGGGAGGCAGACTATGGCTACACCTTC. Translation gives CASSYREADYGYTF.